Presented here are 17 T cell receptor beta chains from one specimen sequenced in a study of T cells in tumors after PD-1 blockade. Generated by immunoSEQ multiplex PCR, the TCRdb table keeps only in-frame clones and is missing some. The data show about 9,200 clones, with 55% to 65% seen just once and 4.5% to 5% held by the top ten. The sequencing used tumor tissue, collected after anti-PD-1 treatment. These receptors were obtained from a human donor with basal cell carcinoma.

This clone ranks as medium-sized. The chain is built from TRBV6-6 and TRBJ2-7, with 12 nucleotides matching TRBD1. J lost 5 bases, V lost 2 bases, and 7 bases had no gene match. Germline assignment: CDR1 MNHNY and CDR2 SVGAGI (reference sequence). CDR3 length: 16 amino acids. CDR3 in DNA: TGTGCCAGCAGTTACGGGACAGGGGGCGGTATCGACGAGCAGTACTTC. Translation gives CASSYGTGGGIDEQYF.

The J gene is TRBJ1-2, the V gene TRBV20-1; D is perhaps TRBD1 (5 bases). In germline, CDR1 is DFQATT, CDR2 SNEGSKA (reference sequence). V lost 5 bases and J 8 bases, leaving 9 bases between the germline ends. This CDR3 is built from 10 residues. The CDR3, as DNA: TGCAGTGCTGGCGGGGACGGCTACACCTTC. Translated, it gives CSAGGDGYTF.

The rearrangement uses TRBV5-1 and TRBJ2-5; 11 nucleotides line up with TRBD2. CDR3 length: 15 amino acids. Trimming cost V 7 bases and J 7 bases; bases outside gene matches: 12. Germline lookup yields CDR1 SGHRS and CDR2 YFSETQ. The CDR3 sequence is CASEVTSGAGGTQYF. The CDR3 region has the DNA TGCGCCAGCGAAGTGACTAGCGGGGCTGGGGGGACCCAGTACTTC.

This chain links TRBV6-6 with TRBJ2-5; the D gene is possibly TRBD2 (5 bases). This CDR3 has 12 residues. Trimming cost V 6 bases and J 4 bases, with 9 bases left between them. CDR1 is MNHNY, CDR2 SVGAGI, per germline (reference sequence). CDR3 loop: CASSPRGETQYF. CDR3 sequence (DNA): TGTGCCAGCAGCCCCCGGGGAGAGACCCAGTACTTC.

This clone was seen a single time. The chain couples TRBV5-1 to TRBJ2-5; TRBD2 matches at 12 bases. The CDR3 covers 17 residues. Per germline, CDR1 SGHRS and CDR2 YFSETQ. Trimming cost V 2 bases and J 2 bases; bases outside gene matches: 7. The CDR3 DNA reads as TGCGCCAGCAGCTTTTCTAGCGGGGGGGCTGAGCAAGAGACCCAGTACTTC. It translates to CASSFSSGGAEQETQYF.

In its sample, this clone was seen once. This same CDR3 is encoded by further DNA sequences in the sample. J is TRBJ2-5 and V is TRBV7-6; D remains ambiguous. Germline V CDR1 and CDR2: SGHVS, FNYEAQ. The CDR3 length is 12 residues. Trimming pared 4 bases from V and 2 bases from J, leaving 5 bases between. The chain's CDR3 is CASSSSQETQYF. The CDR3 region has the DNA TGTGCCAGCAGCTCGTCTCAAGAGACCCAGTACTTC.

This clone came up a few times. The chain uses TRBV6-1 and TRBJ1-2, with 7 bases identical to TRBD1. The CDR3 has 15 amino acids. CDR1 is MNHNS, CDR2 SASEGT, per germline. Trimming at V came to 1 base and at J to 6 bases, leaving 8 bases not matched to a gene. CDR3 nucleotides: TGTGCCAGCAGTGAAGTGAGGGGGCAGGGCCATGGCTACACCTTC. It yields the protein CASSEVRGQGHGYTF.

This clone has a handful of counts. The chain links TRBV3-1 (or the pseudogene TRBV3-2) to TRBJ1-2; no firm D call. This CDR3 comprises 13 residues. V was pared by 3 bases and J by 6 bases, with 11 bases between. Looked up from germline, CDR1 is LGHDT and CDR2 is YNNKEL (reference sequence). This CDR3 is CASSHPGGNGYTF. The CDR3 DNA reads TGTGCCAGCAGCCACCCAGGCGGCAATGGCTACACCTTC.

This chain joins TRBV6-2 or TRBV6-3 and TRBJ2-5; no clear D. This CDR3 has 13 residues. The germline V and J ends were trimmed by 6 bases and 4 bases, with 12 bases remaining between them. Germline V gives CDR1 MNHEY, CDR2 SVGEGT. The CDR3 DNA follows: TGTGCCAGCAGCCGAGCCTATCGAGAGACCCAGTACTTC. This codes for CASSRAYRETQYF.

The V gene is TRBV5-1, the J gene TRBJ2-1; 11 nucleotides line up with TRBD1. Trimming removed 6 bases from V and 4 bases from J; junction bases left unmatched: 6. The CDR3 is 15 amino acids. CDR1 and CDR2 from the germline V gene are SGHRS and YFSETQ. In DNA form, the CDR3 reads TGCGCCAGCATCCCGGGGACAGGGGGATACAATGAGCAGTTCTTC. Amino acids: CASIPGTGGYNEQFF.

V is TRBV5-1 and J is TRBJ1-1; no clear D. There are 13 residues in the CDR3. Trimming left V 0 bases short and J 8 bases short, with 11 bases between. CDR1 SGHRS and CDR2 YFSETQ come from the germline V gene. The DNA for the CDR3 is TGCGCCAGCAGCTTGGGGCCAACCCAAGAAGCTTTCTTT. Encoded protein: CASSLGPTQEAFF.

CDR3 DNA: TGTGCCAGCAGCCAAGGGGCGGTCTCAAAGGAAAAACTGTTTTTT. It codes for CASSQGAVSKEKLFF. The chain has TRBV3-1 (or the pseudogene TRBV3-2) and TRBJ1-4; D uncertain. Germline CDR1 is LGHDT and CDR2 is YNNKEL (reference sequence). V was clipped by 1 base and J by 8 bases, with 14 bases between them. This CDR3 contains 15 residues.

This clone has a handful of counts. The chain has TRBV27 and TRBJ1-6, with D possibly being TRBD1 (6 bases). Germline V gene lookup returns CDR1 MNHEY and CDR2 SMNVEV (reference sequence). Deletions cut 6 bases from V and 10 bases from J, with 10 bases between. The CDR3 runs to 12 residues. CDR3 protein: CASRTGFSPLHF. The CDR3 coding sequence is TGTGCCAGCAGGACAGGCTTCTCACCCCTCCACTTT.

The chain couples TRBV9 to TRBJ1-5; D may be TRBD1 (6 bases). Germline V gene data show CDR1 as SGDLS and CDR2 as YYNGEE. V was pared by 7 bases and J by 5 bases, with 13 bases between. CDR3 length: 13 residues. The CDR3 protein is CASVGGSYQPQHF. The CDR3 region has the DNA TGTGCCAGCGTAGGGGGGTCTTATCAGCCCCAGCATTTT. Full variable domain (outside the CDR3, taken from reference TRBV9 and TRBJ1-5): DSGVTQTPKHLITATGQRVTLRCSPRSGDLSVYWYQQSLDQGLQFLIQYYNGEERAKGNILERFSAQQFPDLHSELNLSSLELGDSALYFCASVGGSYQPQHFGDGTRLSIL.

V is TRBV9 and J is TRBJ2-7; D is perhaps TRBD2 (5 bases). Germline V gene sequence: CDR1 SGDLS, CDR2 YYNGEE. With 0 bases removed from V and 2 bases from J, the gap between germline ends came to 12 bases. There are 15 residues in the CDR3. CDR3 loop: CASSVGEGQAYEQYF. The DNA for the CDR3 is TGTGCCAGCAGCGTAGGAGAGGGCCAGGCCTACGAGCAGTACTTC.

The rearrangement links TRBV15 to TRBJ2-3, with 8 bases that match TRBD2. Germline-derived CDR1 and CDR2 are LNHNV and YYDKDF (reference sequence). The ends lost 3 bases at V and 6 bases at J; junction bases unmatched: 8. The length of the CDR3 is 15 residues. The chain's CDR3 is CATSRAAGGGDTQYF. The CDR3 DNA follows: TGTGCCACCAGCAGGGCGGCGGGGGGAGGGGATACGCAGTATTTT.

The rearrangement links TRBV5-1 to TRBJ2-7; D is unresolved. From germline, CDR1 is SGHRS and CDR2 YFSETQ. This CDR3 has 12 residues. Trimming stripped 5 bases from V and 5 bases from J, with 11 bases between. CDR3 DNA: TGCGCCAGCAGACCTGAAAGTCACGAGCAGTACTTC. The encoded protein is CASRPESHEQYF. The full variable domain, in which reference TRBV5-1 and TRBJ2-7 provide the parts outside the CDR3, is KAGVTQTPRYLIKTRGQQVTLSCSPISGHRSVSWYQQTPGQGLQFLFEYFSETQRNKGNFPGRFSGRQFSNSRSEMNVSTLELGDSALYLCASRPESHEQYFGPGTRLTVT.